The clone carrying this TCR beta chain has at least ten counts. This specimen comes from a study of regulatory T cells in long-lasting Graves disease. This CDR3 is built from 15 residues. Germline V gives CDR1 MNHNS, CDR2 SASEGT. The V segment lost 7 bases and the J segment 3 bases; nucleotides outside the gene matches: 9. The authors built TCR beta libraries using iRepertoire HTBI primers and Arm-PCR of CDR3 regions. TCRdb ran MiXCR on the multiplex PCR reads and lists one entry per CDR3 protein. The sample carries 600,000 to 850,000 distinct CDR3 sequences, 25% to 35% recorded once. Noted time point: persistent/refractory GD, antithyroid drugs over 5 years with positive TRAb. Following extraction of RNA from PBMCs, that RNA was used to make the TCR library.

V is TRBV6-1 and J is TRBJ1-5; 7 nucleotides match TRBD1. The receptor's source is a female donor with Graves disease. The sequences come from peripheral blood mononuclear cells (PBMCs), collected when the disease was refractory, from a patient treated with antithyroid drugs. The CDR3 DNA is TGTGCCAGCAAGGCCGGACAGGAGGACAATCAGCCCCAGCATTTT. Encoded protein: CASKAGQEDNQPQHF.